The 29 T cell receptor beta chains given below trace back to one sample, sequenced in a study of CD8 T cells in Susac syndrome. Random hexamers served to reverse transcribe roughly 0.5 to 1 ug RNA. TCRdb fed the immunoSEQ multiplex PCR reads into MiXCR, producing one record per CDR3 protein. The repertoire consists of under 200,000 distinct CDR3 sequences, with about 94% occurring once and the leading ten covering approximately 0.1%. The sequenced sample consisted of CD4+ T cells from PBMCs. The receptors stem from a human donor in good health.

This clonotype was recorded only once. The chain combines TRBV19 with TRBJ1-2; TRBD1 might be the D (6 bases). V lost 5 bases and J 0 bases, leaving 13 bases between the germline ends. The CDR3 totals 15 residues. The germline V gene encodes CDR1 LNHDA and CDR2 SQIVND (reference sequence). The CDR3 DNA reads TGTGCCAGTAGTTCCCGGGGGGCTACTAACTATGGCTACACCTTC. Protein sequence: CASSSRGATNYGYTF.

J is TRBJ2-7 and V is TRBV5-1; D gene ambiguous. The V and J ends lost 6 bases and 5 bases respectively, with 15 bases between them. CDR3 length: 13 amino acids. The germline gives CDR1 SGHRS, CDR2 YFSETQ. CDR3 DNA sequence: TGCGCCAGCACTGGTAAGGGCCTCCACGAGCAGTACTTC. Translation: CASTGKGLHEQYF.

This clonotype was seen once. The chain couples TRBV7-9 to TRBJ1-2; 7 positions match TRBD1. This CDR3 region has 13 residues. Trimming removed 5 bases from V and 7 bases from J; junction bases left unmatched: 7. Per the germline V gene, CDR1 is SEHNR and CDR2 is FQNEAQ (reference sequence). CDR3 in DNA: TGTGCCAGCAGCCTCCGGGACAGAACTGGCTACACCTTC. It encodes CASSLRDRTGYTF.

The CDR3 region has the DNA TGTGCCAGCAGTTCCATGGCGGGGGCCAGGGAGACCCAGTACTTC. Translated, it gives CASSSMAGARETQYF. V and J are TRBV28 and TRBJ2-5; TRBD2 is a possible D gene (7 bases). V lost 4 bases and J 5 bases, leaving 17 bases between the germline ends. The V gene's germline CDR1 is MDHEN and CDR2 SYDVKM. This CDR3 has 15 amino acids.

The chain has TRBV19 and TRBJ1-1; TRBD1 is a possible D gene (6 bases). Between the trimmed V and J ends, which lost 5 bases and 7 bases, there was a span of 17 bases. Looked up from germline, CDR1 is LNHDA and CDR2 is SQIVND (reference sequence). The length of the CDR3 is 14 residues. The CDR3 here is CASSSYRDEGEAFF. The CDR3 DNA reads as TGTGCCAGTAGTTCTTACAGGGATGAAGGTGAAGCTTTCTTT.

The chain combines TRBV15 with TRBJ1-2; D may be TRBD1 (5 bases). V was pared by 1 base and J by 6 bases, with 15 bases between. The CDR3 runs to 15 residues. Germline CDR1 and CDR2: LNHNV and YYDKDF (reference sequence). The CDR3 protein is CATSRGDRSWDGYTF. For the CDR3, the DNA is TGTGCCACCAGCAGAGGGGACCGTTCTTGGGATGGCTACACCTTC.

The genes are TRBV27 and TRBJ1-5, with a tentative D call TRBD1 (5 bases). The germline V gene has CDR1 MNHEY and CDR2 SMNVEV (reference sequence). The V gene lost 6 bases and the J gene lost 9 bases, with 15 bases spanning the gap. The CDR3 has 13 amino acids. CDR3 nucleotides: TGTGCCAGCAGAAGGGACGGTCAATCGCCCCAGCATTTT. Amino acids: CASRRDGQSPQHF.

The V gene is TRBV7-6, the J gene TRBJ2-4, with a weak D call TRBD2 (6 bases). Deletions cut 5 bases from V and 3 bases from J, with 14 bases between. Germline CDR1 SGHVS, CDR2 FNYEAQ. The CDR3 runs to 15 residues. CDR3 in DNA: TGTGCCAGCAGCCCGGGGGAGGATGGCAAAAACATTCAGTACTTC. Translated: CASSPGEDGKNIQYF.

The CDR3 DNA is TGTGCCAGCAGGACGGGTGGAACCTATAATTCACCCCTCCACTTT. Residues: CASRTGGTYNSPLHF. The chain has TRBV6-5 and TRBJ1-6, with unresolved D. Trimming pared 6 bases from V and 2 bases from J, leaving 11 bases between. Per germline, CDR1 MNHEY and CDR2 SVGAGI. The CDR3 consists of 15 residues.

V gene TRBV29-1 combines with J gene TRBJ2-2, with D perhaps assigned TRBD1 or TRBD2 (5 bases each). V was cut by 8 bases and J by 1 base, with 11 bases left in between. The V gene's germline CDR1 is SQVTM and CDR2 ANQGSEA. CDR3 length: 13 amino acids. The CDR3: CSTGAGNTGELFF. The CDR3 DNA sequence: TGCAGCACCGGGGCGGGGAACACCGGGGAGCTGTTTTTT.

The chain recombines TRBV6-1 with TRBJ1-4; 8 positions agree with TRBD1. Per the germline V gene, CDR1 is MNHNS and CDR2 is SASEGT. The V gene end was trimmed by 5 bases and the J gene end by 3 bases; junction bases not matched to a gene: 8. The CDR3 runs 16 residues. The CDR3 sequence is CASSPNRGAPNEKLFF. CDR3 DNA sequence: TGTGCCAGCAGTCCTAACAGGGGGGCCCCTAATGAAAAACTGTTTTTT.

The chain employs TRBV19 and TRBJ2-3; D possibly corresponds to TRBD2 (6 bases). Germline lookup yields CDR1 LNHDA and CDR2 SQIVND (reference sequence). The CDR3 length is 16 residues. V was trimmed by 3 bases and J by 2 bases, leaving 15 bases between them. The CDR3 DNA sequence: TGTGCCAGTAGTATCCGTGTCGCGGGGTACACAGATACGCAGTATTTT. The encoded protein is CASSIRVAGYTDTQYF.

This clonotype was found once. The chain uses TRBV3-1 and TRBJ2-1; D call uncertain. V was pared by 6 bases and J by 10 bases, with 13 bases between. There are 12 residues in the CDR3. Per the germline V gene, CDR1 is LGHDT and CDR2 is YNNKEL (reference sequence). DNA for the CDR3: TGTGCCAGCAGGCCTCTTCCGGGCGAGCAGTTCTTC. Encoded protein: CASRPLPGEQFF.

V is TRBV7-3 and J is TRBJ1-1; D possibly corresponds to TRBD1 (6 bases). The CDR3 covers 13 residues. Germline V gene sequence: CDR1 SGHTA, CDR2 FQGTGA. Trimming left V 4 bases short and J 7 bases short, with 13 bases between. The CDR3 DNA follows: TGTGCCAGCAGCTGGAAACAGGGCGGTGAAGCTTTCTTT. It codes for CASSWKQGGEAFF.

The gene calls are TRBV28 and TRBJ1-5, with 10 nucleotides matching TRBD1. CDR3 length: 15 amino acids. Germline V lookup: CDR1 MDHEN, CDR2 SYDVKM. V shed 6 bases, J shed 4 bases, and the junction held 6 bases outside the gene matches. CDR3 nucleotides: TGTGCCAGCAGGGGCCGGGACAGGGGAAATCAGCCCCAGCATTTT. Translated: CASRGRDRGNQPQHF. Based on the CDR3 plus reference TRBV28 and TRBJ1-5, the full variable domain is DVKVTQSSRYLVKRTGEKVFLECVQDMDHENMFWYRQDPGLGLRLIYFSYDVKMKEKGDIPEGYSVSREKKERFSLILESASTNQTSMYLCASRGRDRGNQPQHFGDGTRLSIL.

The chain has TRBV20-1 and TRBJ2-4; D remains ambiguous. The V end was cut by 5 bases, the J end by 7 bases, with 18 bases between. CDR1 and CDR2 from the germline V gene are DFQATT and SNEGSKA (reference sequence). This CDR3 is 14 amino acids long. The DNA of the CDR3 is TGCAGTGCTTGGGCGGAATCGGGTGGCAACATTCAGTACTTC. This sequence encodes CSAWAESGGNIQYF.

The rearrangement links TRBV6-5 to TRBJ1-1; 8 positions agree with TRBD1. CDR1 is MNHEY, CDR2 SVGAGI, per germline. The V gene end was trimmed by 2 bases and the J gene end by 5 bases; junction bases not matched to a gene: 4. The length of the CDR3 is 14 residues. The CDR3 is CASSYGTGGTEAFF. The CDR3 bases are TGTGCCAGCAGTTACGGCACAGGGGGGACTGAAGCTTTCTTT.

The rearrangement joins TRBV6-1 to TRBJ2-7, with 12 nucleotides matching TRBD1. With 5 bases clipped from V and 6 bases from J, the junction kept 5 bases outside the gene matches. CDR1 MNHNS and CDR2 SASEGT come from the germline V gene. This CDR3 is 14 amino acids long. CDR3 residues: CASSWDRGLSEQYF. CDR3 DNA sequence: TGTGCCAGCAGTTGGGACAGGGGGCTAAGCGAGCAGTACTTC.

This clonotype was found a few times. This chain uses TRBV6-5 with TRBJ1-1; 11 bases fit TRBD1. The CDR3 extends over 13 amino acids. Germline V gene data show CDR1 as MNHEY and CDR2 as SVGAGI. With 6 bases clipped from V and 4 bases from J, the junction kept 1 base outside the gene matches. CDR3 coding DNA: TGTGCCAGCAGGGGACAGGGGGGCACTGAAGCTTTCTTT. It specifies CASRGQGGTEAFF.

The chain couples TRBV7-2 to TRBJ1-5, with unresolved D. The CDR3 is 13 amino acids. Germline V gene data show CDR1 as SGHTA and CDR2 as FQGNSA. Trimming took 1 base from V and 5 from J, leaving 6 bases between them. The CDR3 protein is CASSLGWDQPQHF. In DNA, the CDR3 is TGTGCCAGCAGCTTAGGGTGGGATCAGCCCCAGCATTTT.

This clonotype was seen just once. The chain has TRBV12-3 or TRBV12-4 and TRBJ2-1; D uncertain. V shed 7 bases and J shed 6 bases, with 10 bases lying between them. The CDR3 is made up of 12 amino acids. DNA of the CDR3: TGTGCCAGCACCTCAGGTCGCAATGAGCAGTTCTTC. Encoded protein: CASTSGRNEQFF.

CDR3: CASSLADRVDGYTF. The DNA for the CDR3 is TGTGCCAGCAGCTTGGCGGACAGGGTCGACGGCTACACCTTC. The chain combines TRBV5-8 with TRBJ1-2, with 8 bases identical to TRBD1. Losses at the gene ends were 0 bases for V and 8 bases for J; bases not matched to a gene: 6. The CDR3 covers 14 residues. CDR1 and CDR2 from the germline V gene are SGHTS and YDEGEE.

This chain joins TRBV7-2 and TRBJ1-5; D is uncertain. The CDR3 sequence is 15 residues long. V dropped 1 base and J dropped 4 bases, with 11 bases sitting between them. Germline V CDR1 and CDR2: SGHTA, FQGNSA. This CDR3 reads CASSLEGKGNQPQHF. CDR3 in DNA: TGTGCCAGCAGCTTAGAAGGAAAAGGAAATCAGCCCCAGCATTTT. Full variable domain (missing parts from reference TRBV7-2 and TRBJ1-5): GAGVSQSPSNKVTEKGKDVELRCDPISGHTALYWYRQSLGQGLEFLIYFQGNSAPDKSGLPSDRFSAERTGGSVSTLTIQRTQQEDSAVYLCASSLEGKGNQPQHFGDGTRLSIL.

This chain links TRBV7-2 with TRBJ2-1, with D perhaps matching TRBD2 (6 bases). CDR3 length: 16 residues. The ends were cut back, 2 bases at V and 6 bases at J, with 17 bases in the middle. Germline CDR1 reads SGHTA; CDR2 reads FQGNSA. The CDR3 is CASSLRGGTVSNEQFF. In DNA form, the CDR3 reads TGTGCCAGCAGCTTAAGGGGCGGGACCGTGTCCAATGAGCAGTTCTTC.

This sequence joins TRBV30 and TRBJ1-2, with a possible D match to TRBD1 (5 bases). This CDR3 is built from 13 residues. Trimming pared 2 bases from V and 4 bases from J, leaving 11 bases between. The germline V gene has CDR1 GTSNPN and CDR2 SVGIG (reference sequence). CDR3 amino acids: CAWSTGRSYGYTF. The CDR3 DNA reads TGTGCCTGGAGTACAGGAAGATCCTATGGCTACACCTTC.

The rearrangement joins TRBV6-1 to TRBJ2-7; perhaps TRBD1 as D (5 bases). The CDR3 has 14 residues. Per the germline V gene, CDR1 is MNHNS and CDR2 is SASEGT. V shed 2 bases and J shed 2 bases, with 10 bases lying between them. The CDR3 spells CASSETRVAYEQYF. CDR3 coding DNA: TGTGCCAGCAGTGAAACCAGGGTAGCCTACGAGCAGTACTTC.

The V call is TRBV25-1, the J call TRBJ1-2; D may be TRBD1 (5 bases). CDR1 and CDR2 from the germline V gene are MGHDK and SYGVNS. The CDR3 spans 12 residues. V lost 10 bases, J lost 7 bases, and 16 bases lay in between. CDR3 protein: CATREASSGYTF. DNA of the CDR3: TGTGCCACCAGGGAAGCGTCAAGTGGCTACACCTTC.

CDR3 residues: CASRWGFGNEQFF. CDR3 DNA sequence: TGTGCCAGCAGGTGGGGTTTCGGCAATGAGCAGTTCTTC. The chain combines TRBV27 with TRBJ2-1; D is unresolved. Between the trimmed V and J ends, which lost 6 bases and 6 bases, there was a span of 12 bases. The CDR3 sequence is 13 residues long. From germline, CDR1 is MNHEY and CDR2 SMNVEV (reference sequence).

The chain has TRBV19 and TRBJ2-2; D gene uncertain. The CDR3 covers 15 residues. Between the trimmed V and J ends, which lost 1 base and 1 base, there was a span of 7 bases. Per the germline V gene, CDR1 is LNHDA and CDR2 is SQIVND (reference sequence). The DNA of the CDR3 is TGTGCCAGTAGTATAGTCGGACGGAACACCGGGGAGCTGTTTTTT. It specifies CASSIVGRNTGELFF.